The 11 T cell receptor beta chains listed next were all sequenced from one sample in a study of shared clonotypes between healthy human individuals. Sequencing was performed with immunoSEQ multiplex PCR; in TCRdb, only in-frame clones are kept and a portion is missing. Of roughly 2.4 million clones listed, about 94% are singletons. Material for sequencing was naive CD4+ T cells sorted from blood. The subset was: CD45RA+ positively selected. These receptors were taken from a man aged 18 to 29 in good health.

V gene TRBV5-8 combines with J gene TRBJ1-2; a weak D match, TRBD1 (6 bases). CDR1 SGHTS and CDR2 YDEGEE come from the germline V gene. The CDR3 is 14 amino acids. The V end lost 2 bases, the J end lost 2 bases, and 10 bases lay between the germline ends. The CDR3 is CASSFPQGNYGYTF. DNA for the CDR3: TGTGCCAGCAGCTTCCCCCAGGGGAACTATGGCTACACCTTC.

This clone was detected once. Here the CDR3 reads CASSPVAWDREYMNTEAFF. CDR3 in DNA: TGTGCCAGCTCACCCGTGGCCTGGGACAGGGAATACATGAACACTGAAGCTTTCTTT. V gene TRBV18 combines with J gene TRBJ1-1; 9 positions agree with TRBD1. CDR1 and CDR2 from the germline V gene are KGHSH and LQKENI. This CDR3 has 19 residues. Losses at the gene ends were 3 bases for V and 0 bases for J; bases not matched to a gene: 14.

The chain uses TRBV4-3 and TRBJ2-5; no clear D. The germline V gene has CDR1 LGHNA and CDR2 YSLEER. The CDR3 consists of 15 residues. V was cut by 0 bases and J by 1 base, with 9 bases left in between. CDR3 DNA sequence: TGCGCCAGCAGCCAAGATTTGGGGTTCCAAGAGACCCAGTACTTC. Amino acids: CASSQDLGFQETQYF.

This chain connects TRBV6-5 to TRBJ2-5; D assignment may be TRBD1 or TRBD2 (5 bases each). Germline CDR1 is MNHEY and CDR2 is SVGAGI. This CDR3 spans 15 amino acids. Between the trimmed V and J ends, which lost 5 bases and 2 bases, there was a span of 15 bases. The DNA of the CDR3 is TGTGCCAGCAGTCGGGACGGAACCCGACAAGAGACCCAGTACTTC. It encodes CASSRDGTRQETQYF.

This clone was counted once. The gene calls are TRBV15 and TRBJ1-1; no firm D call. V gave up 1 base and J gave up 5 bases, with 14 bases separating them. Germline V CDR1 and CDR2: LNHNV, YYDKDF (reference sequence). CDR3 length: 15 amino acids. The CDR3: CATSRGRIERTEAFF. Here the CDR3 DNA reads TGTGCCACCAGCAGAGGGAGGATCGAACGGACTGAAGCTTTCTTT.

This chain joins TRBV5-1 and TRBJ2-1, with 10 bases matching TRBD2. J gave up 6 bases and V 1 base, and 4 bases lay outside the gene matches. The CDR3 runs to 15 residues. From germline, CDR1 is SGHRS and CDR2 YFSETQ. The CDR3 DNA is TGCGCCAGCAGCTTGAGAGCGGGAGGGATCAATGAGCAGTTCTTC. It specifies CASSLRAGGINEQFF.

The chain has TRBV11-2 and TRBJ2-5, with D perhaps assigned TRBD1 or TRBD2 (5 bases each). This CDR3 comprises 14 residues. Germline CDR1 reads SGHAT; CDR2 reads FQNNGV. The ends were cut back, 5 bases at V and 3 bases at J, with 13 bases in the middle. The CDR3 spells CASSLARQKETQYF. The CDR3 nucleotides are TGTGCCAGCAGCCTAGCACGACAGAAAGAGACCCAGTACTTC. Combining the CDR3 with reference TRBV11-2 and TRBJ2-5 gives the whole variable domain EAGVAQSPRYKIIEKRQSVAFWCNPISGHATLYWYQQILGQGPKLLIQFQNNGVVDDSQLPKDRFSAERLKGVDSTLKIQPAKLEDSAVYLCASSLARQKETQYFGPGTRLLVL.

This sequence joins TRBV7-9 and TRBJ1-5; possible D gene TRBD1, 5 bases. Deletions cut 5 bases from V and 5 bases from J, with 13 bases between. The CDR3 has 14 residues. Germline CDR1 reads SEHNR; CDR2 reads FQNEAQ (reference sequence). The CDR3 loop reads CASSVTGEDQPQHF. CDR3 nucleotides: TGTGCCAGCAGCGTAACAGGAGAAGATCAGCCCCAGCATTTT.

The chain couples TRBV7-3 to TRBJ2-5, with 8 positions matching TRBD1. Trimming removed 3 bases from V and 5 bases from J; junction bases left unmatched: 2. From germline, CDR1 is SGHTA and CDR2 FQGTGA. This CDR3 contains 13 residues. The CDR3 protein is CASSLGQAETQYF. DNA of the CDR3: TGTGCCAGCAGCTTGGGACAGGCGGAGACCCAGTACTTC.

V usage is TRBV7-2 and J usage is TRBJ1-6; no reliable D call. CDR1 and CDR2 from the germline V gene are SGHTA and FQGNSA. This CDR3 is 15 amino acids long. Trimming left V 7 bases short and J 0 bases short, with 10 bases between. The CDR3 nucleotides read TGTGCCAGCAACCCCGACACCTCCTATAATTCACCCCTCCACTTT. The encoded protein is CASNPDTSYNSPLHF.

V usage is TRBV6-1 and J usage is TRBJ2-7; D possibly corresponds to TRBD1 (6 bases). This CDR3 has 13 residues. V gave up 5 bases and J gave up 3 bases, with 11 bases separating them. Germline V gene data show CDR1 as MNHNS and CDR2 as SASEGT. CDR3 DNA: TGTGCCAGCAGTAACAGGGTAAGCTACGAGCAGTACTTC. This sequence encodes CASSNRVSYEQYF.